Sequencing of this TCR beta chain was carried out in a study of shared clonotypes between healthy human individuals. This clone was detected once. Assay used: immunoSEQ multiplex PCR; TCRdb lists only in-frame clones, some missing. The table has some 530,000 clones, more than 75% seen once; the top ten hold about 12%. Germline V gene sequence: CDR1 SGHNT, CDR2 YYREEE (reference sequence). This CDR3 has 18 residues. With 0 bases clipped from V and 1 base from J, the junction kept 4 bases outside the gene matches. The V gene is TRBV5-4, the J gene TRBJ2-3; TRBD2 matches at 14 bases. What was sequenced was PBMCs. The TCR comes from a woman in her thirties or forties in good health. Some clones in this sample may be carry-over from other donors' samples. CDR3 DNA sequence: TGTGCCAGCAGCTTGGGGGGACTAGCGGGAGTCGGCACAGATACGCAGTATTTT. It yields the protein CASSLGGLAGVGTDTQYF.